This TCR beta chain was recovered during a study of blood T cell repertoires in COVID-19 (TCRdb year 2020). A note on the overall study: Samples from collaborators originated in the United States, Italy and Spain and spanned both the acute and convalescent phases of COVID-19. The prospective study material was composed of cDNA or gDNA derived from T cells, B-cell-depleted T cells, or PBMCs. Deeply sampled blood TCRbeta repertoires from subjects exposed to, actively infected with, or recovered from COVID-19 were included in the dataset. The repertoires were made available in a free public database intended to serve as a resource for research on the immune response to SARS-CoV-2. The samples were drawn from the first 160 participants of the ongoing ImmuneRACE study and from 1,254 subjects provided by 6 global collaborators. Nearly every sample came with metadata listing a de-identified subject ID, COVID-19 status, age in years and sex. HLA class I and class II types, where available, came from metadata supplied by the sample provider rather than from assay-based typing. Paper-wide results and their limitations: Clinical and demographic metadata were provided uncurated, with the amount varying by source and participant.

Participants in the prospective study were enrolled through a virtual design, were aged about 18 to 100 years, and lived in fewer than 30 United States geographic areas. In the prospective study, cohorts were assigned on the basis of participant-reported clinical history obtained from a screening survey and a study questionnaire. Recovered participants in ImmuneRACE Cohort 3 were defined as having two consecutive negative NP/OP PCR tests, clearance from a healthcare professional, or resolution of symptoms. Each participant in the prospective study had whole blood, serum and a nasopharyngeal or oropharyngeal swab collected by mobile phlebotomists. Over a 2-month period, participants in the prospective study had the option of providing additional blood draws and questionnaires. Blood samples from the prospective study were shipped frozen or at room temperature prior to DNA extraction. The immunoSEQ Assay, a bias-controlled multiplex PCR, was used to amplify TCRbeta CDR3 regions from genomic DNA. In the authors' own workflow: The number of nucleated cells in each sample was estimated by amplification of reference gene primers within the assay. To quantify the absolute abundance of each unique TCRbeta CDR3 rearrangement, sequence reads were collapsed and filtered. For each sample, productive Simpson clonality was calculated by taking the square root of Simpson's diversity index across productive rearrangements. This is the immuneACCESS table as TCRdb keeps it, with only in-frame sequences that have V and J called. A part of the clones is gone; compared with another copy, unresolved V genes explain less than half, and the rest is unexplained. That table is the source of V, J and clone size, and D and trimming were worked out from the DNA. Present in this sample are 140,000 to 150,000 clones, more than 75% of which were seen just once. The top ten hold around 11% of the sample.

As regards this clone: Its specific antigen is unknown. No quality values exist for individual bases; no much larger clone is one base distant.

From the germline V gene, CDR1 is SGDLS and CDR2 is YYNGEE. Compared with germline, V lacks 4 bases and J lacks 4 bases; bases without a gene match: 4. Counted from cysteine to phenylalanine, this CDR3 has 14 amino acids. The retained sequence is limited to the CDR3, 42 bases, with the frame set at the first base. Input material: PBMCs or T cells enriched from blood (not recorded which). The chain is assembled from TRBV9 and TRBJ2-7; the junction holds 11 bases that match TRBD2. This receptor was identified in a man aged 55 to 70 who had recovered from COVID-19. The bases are TGTGCCAGCAGCCCGACTAGCGGGACATACGAGCAGTACTTC. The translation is CASSPTSGTYEQYF.